These 29 T cell receptor beta chains came from one sample sequenced in a study of blood T cell repertoires in COVID-19. The data were produced by immunoSEQ multiplex PCR, yet TCRdb's version contains in-frame clones alone and is incomplete. The sample has about 150,000 clones, 65% to 80% seen once. Specimen: PBMCs or T cells enriched from blood (not recorded which). These receptors were obtained from a woman in her 70s in a cohort exposed to, infected with or recovered from COVID-19 (not recorded which).

This chain uses TRBV30 with TRBJ2-1; D might be TRBD2 (6 bases). The V gene lost 0 bases and the J gene lost 5 bases, with 11 bases spanning the gap. This CDR3 contains 14 residues. Germline V gene sequence: CDR1 GTSNPN, CDR2 SVGIG (reference sequence). The CDR3 here is CAWSVGGSNNEQFF. As DNA, the CDR3 is TGTGCCTGGAGTGTAGGAGGGAGCAACAATGAGCAGTTCTTC.

The V gene is TRBV5-1, the J gene TRBJ2-2; TRBD1 matches at 11 bases. CDR1 is SGHRS and CDR2 is YFSETQ in the germline V gene. The V segment lost 4 bases and the J segment 4 bases; nucleotides outside the gene matches: 6. The CDR3 covers 16 residues. CDR3 nucleotide sequence: TGCGCCAGCAGCCCCGGGACAGGGGGTTTCACCGGGGAGCTGTTTTTT. It yields the protein CASSPGTGGFTGELFF.

This sequence joins TRBV7-9 and TRBJ1-6, with a possible D match to TRBD1 (5 bases). CDR3 length: 16 residues. Trimming removed 1 base at V and 7 bases at J, with 14 bases between. Germline loops: CDR1 SEHNR, CDR2 FQNEAQ (reference sequence). This CDR3 reads CASSLVVSGGNSPLHF. The DNA of the CDR3 is TGTGCCAGCAGCTTAGTTGTGTCGGGGGGAAATTCACCCCTCCACTTT.

The rearrangement joins TRBV9 to TRBJ2-5; TRBD1 aligns across 8 bases. Germline CDR1 SGDLS, CDR2 YYNGEE. The CDR3 totals 14 residues. The V and J ends lost 4 bases and 5 bases, in that order; junction bases with no gene match: 7. The chain's CDR3 is CASSSGQGQETQYF. As DNA, the CDR3 is TGTGCCAGCAGCTCAGGACAGGGCCAGGAGACCCAGTACTTC.

The DNA of the CDR3 is TGTGCCAGCAGCTTGAGTCCAGCGGGTAGCTCCTACAATGAGCAGTTCTTC. It specifies CASSLSPAGSSYNEQFF. The chain carries TRBV7-3 and TRBJ2-1; D is perhaps TRBD2 (6 bases). V lost 3 bases, J lost 0 bases, and 15 bases lay in between. Looked up from germline, CDR1 is SGHTA and CDR2 is FQGTGA. CDR3 length: 17 residues.

This chain links TRBV7-3 with TRBJ2-1; 7 bases are shared with TRBD2. The CDR3 runs 15 residues. Germline V gene data show CDR1 as SGHTA and CDR2 as FQGTGA. V shed 5 bases and J 6 bases; nucleotides not matched to a gene: 10. DNA of the CDR3: TGTGCCAGCAGCCCGAGGTTGACTAGCACCAATGAGCAGTTCTTC. Translated, it gives CASSPRLTSTNEQFF.

The chain combines TRBV20-1 with TRBJ2-1; D is perhaps TRBD2 (5 bases). This CDR3 comprises 15 residues. The V gene's germline CDR1 is DFQATT and CDR2 SNEGSKA (reference sequence). V shed 3 bases and J shed 8 bases, with 20 bases lying between them. The CDR3 here is CSASLHHRGSYEQFF. CDR3 nucleotides: TGCAGTGCTAGTCTCCATCATCGAGGGAGCTATGAGCAGTTCTTC.

V is TRBV29-1 and J is TRBJ2-5; D remains ambiguous. V lost 4 bases to trimming and J lost 5 bases, with 11 bases between them. CDR1 is SQVTM and CDR2 is ANQGSEA in the germline V gene. The CDR3 is 12 amino acids. CDR3 residues: CSVGDFWETQYF. The CDR3 bases are TGCAGCGTTGGCGATTTTTGGGAGACCCAGTACTTC.

There are a few counts of this clone. Additional DNA sequences in this sample encode the identical CDR3. The gene calls are TRBV5-1 and TRBJ1-5; 8 bases align to TRBD1. The junction had 2 bases not matched to a gene; V was cut back by 3 bases and J by 3 bases. Looked up from germline, CDR1 is SGHRS and CDR2 is YFSETQ. The CDR3 totals 14 residues. The CDR3 reads CASSSGQDNQPQHF. CDR3 bases: TGCGCCAGCAGCTCGGGACAGGACAATCAGCCCCAGCATTTT.

V is TRBV18 and J is TRBJ2-7; a possible D gene is TRBD1 (5 bases). Germline V CDR1 and CDR2: KGHSH, LQKENI. This CDR3 has 16 amino acids. V was pared by 3 bases and J by 2 bases, with 17 bases between. The CDR3 region is CASSPRQILHPYEQYF. For the CDR3, the DNA is TGTGCCAGCTCACCTAGACAGATCCTTCACCCCTACGAGCAGTACTTC.

This clone was seen a handful of times. The chain employs TRBV19 and TRBJ1-4, with D maybe TRBD1 (5 bases). V was shortened by 5 bases and J by 4 bases, with 14 bases between the two germline ends. The CDR3 length is 15 residues. The germline V gene encodes CDR1 LNHDA and CDR2 SQIVND (reference sequence). The CDR3 DNA reads TGTGCCAGTAGTTTCTCAGGGAATATTAATGAAAAACTGTTTTTT. Amino acids: CASSFSGNINEKLFF.

The chain recombines TRBV24-1 with TRBJ1-2, with 10 bases identical to TRBD1. The J segment lost 6 bases and the V segment lost 4 bases, leaving 7 bases of the junction unmatched. CDR3 length: 15 residues. Germline V gene sequence: CDR1 KGHDR, CDR2 SFDVKD. CDR3: CATSDPGTGVDGYTF. DNA of the CDR3: TGTGCCACCAGTGACCCTGGGACAGGGGTTGATGGCTACACCTTC.

The chain uses TRBV9 and TRBJ2-3, with a possible D match to TRBD1 (6 bases). Trimming removed 1 base from V and 2 bases from J, with 8 bases in between. Germline-derived CDR1 and CDR2 are SGDLS and YYNGEE. CDR3 length: 14 residues. The CDR3 DNA is TGTGCCAGCAGCGTAACAGGGAACACAGATACGCAGTATTTT. Protein: CASSVTGNTDTQYF.

The chain is built from TRBV27 and TRBJ2-7; D may be TRBD2 (5 bases). Trimming left V 5 bases short and J 9 bases short, with 17 bases between. This CDR3 comprises 13 residues. Germline CDR1 MNHEY, CDR2 SMNVEV (reference sequence). In DNA, the CDR3 is TGTGCCAGCAGTCGAGCGGCGGTCGCTGGGCAGTACTTC. Protein: CASSRAAVAGQYF.

The chain combines TRBV18 with TRBJ2-4; possible D gene TRBD1, 7 bases. Trimming left V 3 bases short and J 0 bases short, with 24 bases between. The CDR3 length is 20 residues. Germline V lookup: CDR1 KGHSH, CDR2 LQKENI. The CDR3 coding sequence is TGTGCCAGCTCACCCGACAGGGTCCAGGGGGGACCACTAGCCAAAAACATTCAGTACTTC. This sequence encodes CASSPDRVQGGPLAKNIQYF.

The CDR3: CASSLSEVAGYTF. In DNA, the CDR3 is TGTGCCAGCAGCTTATCAGAAGTCGCTGGCTACACCTTC. The gene calls are TRBV7-9 and TRBJ1-2; D ambiguous. Germline lookup yields CDR1 SEHNR and CDR2 FQNEAQ (reference sequence). Trimming shortened V by 2 bases and J by 7 bases, and 11 bases separated the two germline ends. This CDR3 is built from 13 residues.

V and J are TRBV27 and TRBJ2-2; no firm D call. CDR3 size: 13 residues. From germline, CDR1 is MNHEY and CDR2 SMNVEV (reference sequence). V was trimmed by 3 bases and J by 4 bases, leaving 6 bases between them. The CDR3 spells CASSFRLTGELFF. The CDR3 bases are TGTGCCAGCAGTTTTCGTCTCACCGGGGAGCTGTTTTTT.

The chain recombines TRBV28 with TRBJ1-3, with no clear D. V gave up 5 bases and J gave up 4 bases, with 12 bases separating them. In germline, CDR1 is MDHEN, CDR2 SYDVKM. The CDR3 contains 14 residues. The CDR3 here is CASSPSGSGNTIYF. CDR3 DNA: TGTGCCAGCAGTCCGAGCGGCTCCGGAAACACCATATATTTT.

The chain couples TRBV6-5 to TRBJ2-7; 10 nucleotides line up with TRBD2. V was clipped by 11 bases and J by 0 bases; unmatched bases: 10. Germline CDR1 MNHEY, CDR2 SVGAGI. The CDR3 spans 15 residues. In DNA form, the CDR3 reads TGTGCCGGGGCTAGCGGGAGCTCCCCCTCCTACGAGCAGTACTTC. It codes for CAGASGSSPSYEQYF.

This clone was picked up one time. CDR3 loop: CASSSPGDSYNEQFF. The CDR3, as DNA: TGTGCCAGCAGTTCACCGGGAGACTCCTACAATGAGCAGTTCTTC. V usage is TRBV28 and J usage is TRBJ2-1; tentative D call: TRBD2 (6 bases). Between the trimmed V and J ends, which lost 4 bases and 0 bases, there was a span of 10 bases. This CDR3 is built from 15 residues. Germline assignment: CDR1 MDHEN and CDR2 SYDVKM.

V gene TRBV7-2 combines with J gene TRBJ2-2; 10 nucleotides align to TRBD2. V was pared by 2 bases and J by 2 bases, with 11 bases of the junction left unmatched. The CDR3 is made up of 19 amino acids. Per the germline V gene, CDR1 is SGHTA and CDR2 is FQGNSA. The CDR3 DNA is TGTGCCAGCAGCTTATTTAGTACTAGCGGGGACCGTAACACCGGGGAGCTGTTTTTT. Translating it yields CASSLFSTSGDRNTGELFF.

The chain carries TRBV18 and TRBJ2-7; no definite D call. Germline CDR1 is KGHSH and CDR2 is LQKENI. This CDR3 is built from 12 residues. Trimming removed 2 bases from V and 5 bases from J, with 7 bases in between. The CDR3 reads CASSPGQNEQYF. CDR3 DNA: TGTGCCAGCTCACCAGGGCAGAACGAGCAGTACTTC.

The V gene is TRBV4-3, the J gene TRBJ1-2; D gene uncertain. Germline V gene sequence: CDR1 LGHNA, CDR2 YSLEER. The CDR3 spans 16 residues. Trimming cost V 1 base and J 8 bases, with 20 bases left between them. The CDR3: CASSQGQPAGSGGYTF. CDR3 nucleotides: TGCGCCAGCAGCCAAGGGCAACCGGCGGGATCCGGCGGCTACACCTTC.

The genes are TRBV10-1 and TRBJ2-1; TRBD2 matches 7 bases. The CDR3 contains 15 residues. Germline V CDR1 and CDR2: WNHNN, SYGVQD (reference sequence). J lost 3 bases, V lost 8 bases, and 10 bases had no gene match. Here the CDR3 reads CASRGGGQLYNEQFF. The CDR3, as DNA: TGCGCCAGCCGCGGCGGGGGTCAACTCTACAATGAGCAGTTCTTC.

The V call is TRBV4-1, the J call TRBJ2-1; D remains ambiguous. Germline CDR1 reads MGHRA; CDR2 reads YSYEKL. The CDR3 extends over 16 amino acids. V was clipped by 2 bases and J by 6 bases, with 17 bases between them. The CDR3 bases are TGCGCCAGCAGCCAAATTCGCCCGGTCCGAGCCAATGAGCAGTTCTTC. Protein product: CASSQIRPVRANEQFF.

This clone appeared many times. The chain recombines TRBV10-1 with TRBJ2-1, with 7 bases fitting TRBD1. V dropped 5 bases and J dropped 0; count of bases not matched to a gene: 4. There are 15 residues in the CDR3. CDR1 and CDR2 (germline): WNHNN, SYGVQD (reference sequence). The chain's CDR3 is CASSRRDSSYNEQFF. The DNA for the CDR3 is TGCGCCAGCAGTCGCCGGGACAGCTCCTACAATGAGCAGTTCTTC.

This chain links TRBV4-1 with TRBJ2-7; no definite D call. The CDR3 consists of 14 residues. With 3 bases removed from V and 5 bases from J, the gap between germline ends came to 14 bases. CDR1 and CDR2 from the germline V gene are MGHRA and YSYEKL. CDR3 sequence (DNA): TGCGCCAGCAGCCACCAACATGAGGCCCACGAGCAGTACTTC. Residues: CASSHQHEAHEQYF.

The chain recombines TRBV19 with TRBJ1-3; D is undetermined. V was trimmed by 7 bases and J by 8 bases, leaving 12 bases between them. The CDR3 length is 12 residues. Germline CDR1 LNHDA, CDR2 SQIVND (reference sequence). CDR3 DNA: TGTGCCAGTATCGGCCACCGGGACACCATATATTTT. Translating it yields CASIGHRDTIYF.

This chain connects TRBV2 to TRBJ1-3; D unresolved. The V end was cut by 3 bases, the J end by 2 bases, with 8 bases between. Germline-derived CDR1 and CDR2 are SNHLY and FYNNEI. This CDR3 has 14 amino acids. The CDR3 spells CASSDNGPGNTIYF. The CDR3 DNA reads TGTGCCAGCAGTGATAATGGGCCTGGAAACACCATATATTTT.